This TCR beta chain was captured by sequencing in a study of T-cell reconstitution after alpha-beta-depleted transplantation in children. This clonotype turned up a few times. V lost 2 bases to trimming and J lost 2 bases, with 10 bases between them. Germline V CDR1 and CDR2: MDHEN, SYDVKM. The CDR3 loop spans 14 amino acids. Unique molecular identifiers were used to barcode this TCRbeta library. In TCRdb, the PCR reads were re-called with MiXCR into one record per CDR3 protein. The sample lists about 400,000 distinct CDR3 sequences, 20% seen once, with around 4% in the top ten. The clonotype comes from a human donor who donated a stem cell graft to a child with acute myeloid leukemia. The sample was PBMCs from the stem cell graft donor, taken from the stem cell graft. The rearrangement uses TRBV28 and TRBJ2-7; D possibly corresponds to TRBD1 (5 bases). The CDR3 protein is CASSLRGSTYEQYF. The CDR3 region has the DNA TGTGCCAGCAGTTTAAGGGGCTCCACCTACGAGCAGTACTTC.